The sequence of this TCR beta chain was determined in a study of blood T cell repertoires in COVID-19. With regard to this clone: An end of the junction does not agree with germline; a read error may underlie this.

Methods used by the authors: The assay estimated nucleated cells by amplifying reference gene primers. Some clones are missing from TCRdb's copy, which holds only in-frame ones; the method was immunoSEQ multiplex PCR. V and J calls plus clone size are reproduced from that table; the DNA served to infer D and trimming. The repertoire includes 65,000 to 75,000 clones, under 85% of them detected once, and around 20% sits in the top ten. What was sequenced was peripheral blood. This receptor was taken from a man between 65 and 79 years old with acute or convalescent COVID-19.

The CDR3 region is CASSFTLAGYNEQFF. The DNA for the CDR3 is TGTGCCAGCAGCTTTACACTAGCGGGATACAACGAGCAGTTCTTC. The chain joins TRBV5-4 to TRBJ2-1; 10 nucleotides align to TRBD2. The CDR3 totals 15 residues. The germline V gene has CDR1 SGHNT and CDR2 YYREEE (reference sequence).